The next 18 T cell receptor beta chains were all read from a single sample in a study of blood T cell repertoires in COVID-19. Clones were read by immunoSEQ multiplex PCR, and TCRdb kept only the in-frame ones, dropping some. In the table there are 130,000 to 150,000 clones, roughly 83% of which are singletons. The sequenced sample consisted of PBMCs or T cells enriched from blood (not recorded which). Receptors originate from a middle-aged man who had recovered from COVID-19.

The chain employs TRBV28 and TRBJ2-7; weak D call: TRBD2 (6 bases). V lost 6 bases and J 2 bases, leaving 17 bases between the germline ends. Germline V gene sequence: CDR1 MDHEN, CDR2 SYDVKM. This CDR3 contains 15 residues. Here the CDR3 DNA reads TGTGCCAGCAGGCGCGCCGGGAGACCCCCCTACGAGCAGTACTTC. Translated, it gives CASRRAGRPPYEQYF. The variable domain in full, with the rest retrieved from reference TRBV28 and TRBJ2-7, is DVKVTQSSRYLVKRTGEKVFLECVQDMDHENMFWYRQDPGLGLRLIYFSYDVKMKEKGDIPEGYSVSREKKERFSLILESASTNQTSMYLCASRRAGRPPYEQYFGPGTRLTVT.

There are a few counts of this clone. The rearrangement uses TRBV4-2 and TRBJ1-6; unclear D gene. Trimming removed 4 bases from V and 10 bases from J, with 11 bases in between. Germline-derived CDR1 and CDR2 are LGHNA and YNFKEQ. The CDR3 totals 13 residues. CDR3 protein: CASSPQAGSPLHF. The CDR3 DNA follows: TGTGCCAGCAGCCCCCAGGCGGGGTCACCCCTCCACTTT.

This chain uses TRBV27 with TRBJ1-4; possibly TRBD1 for D (6 bases). Germline CDR1 is MNHEY and CDR2 is SMNVEV (reference sequence). Trimming took 5 bases from V and 2 from J, leaving 12 bases between them. This CDR3 is built from 15 residues. The DNA for the CDR3 is TGTGCCAGCAGTGCTTCAGGGGCTACTAATGAAAAACTGTTTTTT. Its protein is CASSASGATNEKLFF.

The chain carries TRBV16 and TRBJ2-1; 13 bases map to TRBD2. V was pared by 4 bases and J by 3 bases, with 3 bases of the junction left unmatched. The CDR3 consists of 16 residues. CDR1 is KGHSY and CDR2 is FQNENV in the germline V gene. The CDR3 region is CASSPRLAGGYNEQFF. CDR3 sequence (DNA): TGTGCCAGCAGCCCTCGACTAGCGGGGGGCTACAATGAGCAGTTCTTC.

This chain uses TRBV9 with TRBJ2-7, with D possibly being TRBD1 (6 bases). Trimming took 4 bases from V and 1 from J, leaving 18 bases between them. Germline assignment: CDR1 SGDLS and CDR2 YYNGEE. The CDR3 length is 16 residues. In DNA form, the CDR3 reads TGTGCCAGCAGCCCCACCCAGGGGACCGGATCCTACGAGCAGTACTTC. It translates to CASSPTQGTGSYEQYF.

The chain links TRBV5-1 to TRBJ2-7; 9 nucleotides agree with TRBD1. Germline CDR1 is SGHRS and CDR2 is YFSETQ. After removal of 3 bases from V and 2 bases from J, the junction contained 18 bases not matched to a gene. This CDR3 is built from 19 residues. CDR3 nucleotide sequence: TGCGCCAGCAGCTCAACCCGACCGGGACAGGGCCACGGACCCTACGAGCAGTACTTC. Amino acid sequence: CASSSTRPGQGHGPYEQYF.

The rearrangement links TRBV6-5 to TRBJ1-2; 8 bases are shared with TRBD1. Germline assignment: CDR1 MNHEY and CDR2 SVGAGI. With V trimmed by 2 bases and J by 4 bases, 3 bases remained unmatched. The CDR3 has 14 amino acids. The CDR3 coding sequence is TGTGCCAGCAGTTACGGGACAGGTTTCTATGGCTACACCTTC. Translated: CASSYGTGFYGYTF.

J is TRBJ2-5 and V is TRBV3-1 (or the pseudogene TRBV3-2); 7 bases fit TRBD2. CDR1 LGHDT and CDR2 YNNKEL come from the germline V gene (reference sequence). V lost 2 bases and J lost 4; bases outside the gene matches: 1. The CDR3 consists of 13 residues. The DNA for the CDR3 is TGTGCCAGCAGCCAAACGGGGGGAGAGACCCAGTACTTC. Protein product: CASSQTGGETQYF.

The DNA of the CDR3 is TGTGCCAGCAGCCAAGACGGGACTAGCGGGGGACAAGATACGCAGTATTTT. Protein product: CASSQDGTSGGQDTQYF. The chain has TRBV3-1 (or the pseudogene TRBV3-2) and TRBJ2-3; 14 bases line up with TRBD2. The CDR3 length is 17 residues. Looked up from germline, CDR1 is LGHDT and CDR2 is YNNKEL (reference sequence). The V and J ends lost 0 bases and 5 bases, in that order; junction bases with no gene match: 4.

V and J are TRBV7-2 and TRBJ1-2, with unresolved D. The germline gives CDR1 SGHTA, CDR2 FQGNSA. V lost 1 base and J lost 7, with 25 bases in between. The CDR3 contains 18 residues. As DNA, the CDR3 is TGTGCCAGCAGCTTAGAATTGGCGCGGAGGCTGGGGAGTGGTGGCTACACCTTC. This translates into CASSLELARRLGSGGYTF.

The rearrangement uses TRBV2 and TRBJ1-1; unclear D gene. V was pared by 4 bases and J by 2 bases, with 8 bases between. There are 13 residues in the CDR3. CDR1 and CDR2 from the germline V gene are SNHLY and FYNNEI. CDR3 DNA sequence: TGTGCCAGCAGTGCCAGTCTTAACACTGAAGCTTTCTTT. Translating gives CASSASLNTEAFF.

The V gene is TRBV21-1, the J gene TRBJ1-5. TRBV21-1 is designated a pseudogene. This CDR3 spans 18 amino acids. The CDR3 here is CASSKGVWGGRSNQPQHF. In DNA form, the CDR3 reads TGTGCCAGCAGCAAAGGTGTATGGGGGGGCAGGAGCAATCAGCCCCAGCATTTT.

The chain employs TRBV5-1 and TRBJ2-5; 7 bases line up with TRBD2. Germline assignment: CDR1 SGHRS and CDR2 YFSETQ. Trimming at V came to 4 bases and at J to 4 bases, leaving 10 bases not matched to a gene. The CDR3 has 15 amino acids. CDR3 in DNA: TGCGCCAGCAGCCCTGAGGATGGCGGGAGAGAGACCCAGTACTTC. It translates to CASSPEDGGRETQYF.

The CDR3 reads CASSLLGSERGYTF. CDR3 in DNA: TGTGCCAGCAGTTTGTTGGGGAGCGAACGGGGCTACACCTTC. This chain uses TRBV27 with TRBJ1-2; D call uncertain. The CDR3 spans 14 residues. V shed 3 bases and J shed 8 bases, with 16 bases lying between them. Per the germline V gene, CDR1 is MNHEY and CDR2 is SMNVEV (reference sequence).

The chain couples TRBV4-1 to TRBJ1-2; 7 nucleotides line up with TRBD1. Germline trimming cut 1 base from V and 6 bases from J; bases unmatched to any gene: 8. Germline CDR1 reads MGHRA; CDR2 reads YSYEKL. This CDR3 spans 15 amino acids. DNA for the CDR3: TGCGCCAGCAGCCAAGCAGGGACAGTATCTAATGGCTACACCTTC. This codes for CASSQAGTVSNGYTF.

V and J are TRBV11-2 and TRBJ1-2; unclear D gene. Germline values: CDR1 SGHAT, CDR2 FQNNGV. V was shortened by 6 bases and J by 6 bases, with 11 bases between the two germline ends. This CDR3 region has 12 residues. The chain's CDR3 is CASSYTSNGYTF. CDR3 in DNA: TGTGCCAGCAGTTATACCAGTAATGGCTACACCTTC.

V gene TRBV12-3 or TRBV12-4 combines with J gene TRBJ2-1; maybe TRBD1 (6 bases). The V end lost 6 bases, the J end lost 8 bases, and 14 bases lay between the germline ends. This CDR3 has 13 amino acids. CDR3 sequence: CASSRQQGYEQFF. CDR3 sequence (DNA): TGTGCCAGCAGCCGACAACAGGGTTATGAGCAGTTCTTC.

The chain recombines TRBV15 with TRBJ1-2; D unclear. Trimming stripped 4 bases from V and 3 bases from J, with 15 bases between. Germline V lookup: CDR1 LNHNV, CDR2 YYDKDF (reference sequence). The CDR3 runs to 15 residues. CDR3 in amino acids: CATSNRAPGDYGYTF. CDR3 bases: TGTGCCACCAGCAACCGGGCTCCCGGGGACTATGGCTACACCTTC.